This T cell receptor (beta chain) was obtained from a study of read filtering for tumor transcriptome and immune sequencing. This clonotype was detected ten times or more. Bone marrow was sampled from every patient at the time of active disease. The CDR3 has 12 amino acids. The V and J ends lost 3 bases and 5 bases respectively, with 5 bases between them. Germline CDR1 is MDHEN and CDR2 is SYDVKM. From about 400 ng of RNA, a library with molecular barcoded alpha/delta and beta/gamma adaptors was made. TCRdb independently ran MiXCR on the reads; one entry per CDR3 protein. The sample consists of about 46,000 distinct CDR3 sequences, 15% to 20% of them appearing once.

Sample: a population of CD138-negative cells sorted from bone marrow. This sequence originates from a donor at least 40 years old with multiple myeloma. This chain links TRBV28 with TRBJ2-1, with D unresolved. CDR3 sequence (DNA): TGTGCCAGCAGTTTTTGGGACAATGAGCAGTTCTTC. Encoded protein: CASSFWDNEQFF.